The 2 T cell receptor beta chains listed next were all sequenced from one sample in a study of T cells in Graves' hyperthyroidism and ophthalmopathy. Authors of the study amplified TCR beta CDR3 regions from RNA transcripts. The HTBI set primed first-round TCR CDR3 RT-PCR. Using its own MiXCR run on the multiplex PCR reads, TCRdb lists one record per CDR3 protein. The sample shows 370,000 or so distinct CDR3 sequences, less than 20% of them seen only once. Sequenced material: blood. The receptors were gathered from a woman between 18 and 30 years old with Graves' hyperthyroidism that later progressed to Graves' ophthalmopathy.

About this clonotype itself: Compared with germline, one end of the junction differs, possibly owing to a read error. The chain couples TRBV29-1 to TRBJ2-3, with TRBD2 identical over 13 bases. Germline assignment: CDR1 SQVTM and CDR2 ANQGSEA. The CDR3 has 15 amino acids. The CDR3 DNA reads TGCAGCGCTACTCGGACTAGCGGGAGCACAGATACGCAGTGTTTT. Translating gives CSATRTSGSTDTQCF.

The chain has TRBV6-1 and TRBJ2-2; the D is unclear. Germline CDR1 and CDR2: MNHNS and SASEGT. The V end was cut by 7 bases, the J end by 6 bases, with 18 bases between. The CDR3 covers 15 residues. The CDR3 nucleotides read TGTGCCAGCACCGTCGAGGAAAGGTGGCCCGGGGAGCTGTTTTTT. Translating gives CASTVEERWPGELFF.